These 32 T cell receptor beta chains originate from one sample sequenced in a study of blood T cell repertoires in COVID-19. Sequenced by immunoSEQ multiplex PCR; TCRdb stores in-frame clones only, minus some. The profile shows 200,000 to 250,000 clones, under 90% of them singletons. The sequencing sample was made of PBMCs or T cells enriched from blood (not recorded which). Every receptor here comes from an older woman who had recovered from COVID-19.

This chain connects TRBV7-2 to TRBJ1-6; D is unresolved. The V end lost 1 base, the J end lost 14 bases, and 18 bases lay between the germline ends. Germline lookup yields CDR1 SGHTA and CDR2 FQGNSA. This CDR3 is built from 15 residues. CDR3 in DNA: TGTGCCAGCAGCTTAGGGCCTTTGGAGTTTGTATCCCTCCACTTT. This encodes CASSLGPLEFVSLHF.

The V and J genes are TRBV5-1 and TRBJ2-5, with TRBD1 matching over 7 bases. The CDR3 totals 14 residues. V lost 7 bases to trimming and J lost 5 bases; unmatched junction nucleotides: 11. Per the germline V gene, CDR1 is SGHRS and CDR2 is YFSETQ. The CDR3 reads CASWTTQGMETQYF. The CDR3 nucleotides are TGCGCCAGCTGGACCACACAGGGGATGGAGACCCAGTACTTC.

CDR3 in DNA: TGTGCCAGCAGCACAGGGTATAGCAATCAGCCCCAGCATTTT. Amino acid sequence: CASSTGYSNQPQHF. This chain links TRBV7-8 with TRBJ1-5, with D possibly being TRBD1 (6 bases). Germline CDR1 SGHVS, CDR2 FQNEAQ. The CDR3 is made up of 14 amino acids. The ends were cut back, 5 bases at V and 0 bases at J, with 8 bases in the middle.

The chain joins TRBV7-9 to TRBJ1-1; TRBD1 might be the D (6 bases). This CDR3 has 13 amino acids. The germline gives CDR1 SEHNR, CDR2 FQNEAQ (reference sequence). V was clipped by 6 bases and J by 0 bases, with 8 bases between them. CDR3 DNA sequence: TGTGCCAGCAGGGGACAACTGAACACTGAAGCTTTCTTT. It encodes CASRGQLNTEAFF.

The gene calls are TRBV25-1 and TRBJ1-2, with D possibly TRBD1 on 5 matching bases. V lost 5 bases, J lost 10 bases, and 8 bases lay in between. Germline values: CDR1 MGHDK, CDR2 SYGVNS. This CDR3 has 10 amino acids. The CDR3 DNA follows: TGTGCCAGCAGTCGGGGGTACTACACCTTC. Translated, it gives CASSRGYYTF.

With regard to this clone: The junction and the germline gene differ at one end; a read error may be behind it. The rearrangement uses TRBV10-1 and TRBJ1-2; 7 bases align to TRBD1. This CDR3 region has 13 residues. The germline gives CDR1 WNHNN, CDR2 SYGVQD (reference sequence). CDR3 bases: TGCGCCAGCAGTGAGTCGAATCCGGGACAGCTCCGCTTC. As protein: CASSESNPGQLRF.

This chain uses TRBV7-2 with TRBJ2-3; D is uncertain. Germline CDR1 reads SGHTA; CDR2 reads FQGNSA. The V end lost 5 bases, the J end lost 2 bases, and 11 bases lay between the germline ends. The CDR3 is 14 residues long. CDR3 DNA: TGTGCCAGCAGCCCATCCGCGTTCACAGATACGCAGTATTTT. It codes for CASSPSAFTDTQYF.

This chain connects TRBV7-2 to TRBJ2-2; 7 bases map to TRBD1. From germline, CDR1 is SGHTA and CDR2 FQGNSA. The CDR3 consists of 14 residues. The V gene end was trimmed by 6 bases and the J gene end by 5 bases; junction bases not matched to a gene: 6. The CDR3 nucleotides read TGTGCCAGCAGGGGGACAGCCCGTACCGGGGAGCTGTTTTTT. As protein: CASRGTARTGELFF.

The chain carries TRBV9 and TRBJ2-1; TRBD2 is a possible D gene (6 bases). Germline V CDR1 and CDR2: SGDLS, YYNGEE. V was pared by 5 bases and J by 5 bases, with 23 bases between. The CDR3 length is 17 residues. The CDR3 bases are TGTGCCAGCAGTCCAAGGTACGGCCTAGCGCGTGACAATGAGCAGTTCTTC. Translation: CASSPRYGLARDNEQFF.

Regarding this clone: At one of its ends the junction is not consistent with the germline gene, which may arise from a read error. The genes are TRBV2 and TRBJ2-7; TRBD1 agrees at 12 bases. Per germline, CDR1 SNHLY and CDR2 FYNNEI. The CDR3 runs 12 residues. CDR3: CATTVGTGGADF. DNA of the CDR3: TGTGCCACCACAGTTGGGACAGGGGGCGCGGACTTC.

In DNA, the CDR3 is TGTGCCAGTAAGGGGGCAGAGTATGGCTACACCTTC. Translation gives CASKGAEYGYTF. The V gene is TRBV19, the J gene TRBJ1-2; 7 bases fit TRBD1. V lost 7 bases and J lost 5; bases outside the gene matches: 4. Germline CDR1 reads LNHDA; CDR2 reads SQIVND (reference sequence). This CDR3 region has 12 residues.

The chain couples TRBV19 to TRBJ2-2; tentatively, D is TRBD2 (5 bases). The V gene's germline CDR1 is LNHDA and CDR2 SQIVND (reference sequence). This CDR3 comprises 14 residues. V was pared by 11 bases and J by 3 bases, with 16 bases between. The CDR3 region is CAARGLPYTGELFF. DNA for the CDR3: TGTGCCGCCCGTGGACTTCCTTACACCGGGGAGCTGTTTTTT.

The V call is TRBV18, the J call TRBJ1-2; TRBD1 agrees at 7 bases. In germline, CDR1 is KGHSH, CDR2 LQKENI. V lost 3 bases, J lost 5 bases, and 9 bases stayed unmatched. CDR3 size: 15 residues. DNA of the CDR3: TGTGCCAGCTCACCGAACCTCGACAGGGAGTATGGCTACACCTTC. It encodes CASSPNLDREYGYTF.

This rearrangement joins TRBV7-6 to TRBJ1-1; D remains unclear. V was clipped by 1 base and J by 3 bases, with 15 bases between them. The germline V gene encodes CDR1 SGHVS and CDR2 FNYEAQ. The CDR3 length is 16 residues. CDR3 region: CASSLVLLLGDTEAFF. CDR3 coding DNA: TGTGCCAGCAGCTTAGTTCTCCTCCTCGGGGACACTGAAGCTTTCTTT. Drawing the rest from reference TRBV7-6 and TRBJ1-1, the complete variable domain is GAGVSQSPRYKVTKRGQDVALRCDPISGHVSLYWYRQALGQGPEFLTYFNYEAQQDKSGLPNDRFSAERPEGSISTLTIQRTEQRDSAMYRCASSLVLLLGDTEAFFGQGTRLTVV.

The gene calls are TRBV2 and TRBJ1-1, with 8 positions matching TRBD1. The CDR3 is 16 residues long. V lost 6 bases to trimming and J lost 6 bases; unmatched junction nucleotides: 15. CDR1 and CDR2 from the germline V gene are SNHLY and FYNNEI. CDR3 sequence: CASRRGQASGIPEAFF. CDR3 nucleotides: TGTGCCAGCAGGAGGGGACAGGCGAGTGGGATACCTGAAGCTTTCTTT. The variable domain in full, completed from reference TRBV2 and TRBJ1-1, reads EPEVTQTPSHQVTQMGQEVILRCVPISNHLYFYWYRQILGQKVEFLVSFYNNEISEKSEIFDDQFSVERPDGSNFTLKIRSTKLEDSAMYFCASRRGQASGIPEAFFGQGTRLTVV.

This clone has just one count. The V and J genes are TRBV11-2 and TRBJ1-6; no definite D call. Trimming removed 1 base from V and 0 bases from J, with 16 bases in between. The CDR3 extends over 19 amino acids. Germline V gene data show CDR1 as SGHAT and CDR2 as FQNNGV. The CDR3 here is CASSLGFGKQSSYNSPLHF. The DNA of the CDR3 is TGTGCCAGCAGCTTAGGATTCGGGAAGCAAAGCTCCTATAATTCACCCCTCCACTTT.

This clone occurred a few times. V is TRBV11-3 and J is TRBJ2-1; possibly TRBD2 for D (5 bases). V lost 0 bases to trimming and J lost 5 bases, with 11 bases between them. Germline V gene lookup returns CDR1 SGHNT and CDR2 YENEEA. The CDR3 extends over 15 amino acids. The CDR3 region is CASSLEGSTNNEQFF. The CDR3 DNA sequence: TGTGCCAGCAGCTTAGAGGGTTCGACTAACAATGAGCAGTTCTTC.

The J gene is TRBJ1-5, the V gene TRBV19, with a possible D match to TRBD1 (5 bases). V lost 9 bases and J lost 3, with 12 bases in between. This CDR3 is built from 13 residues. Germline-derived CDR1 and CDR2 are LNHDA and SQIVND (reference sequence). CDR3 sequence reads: CASGGRINQPQHF. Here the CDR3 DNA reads TGTGCCAGCGGGGGACGGATCAATCAGCCCCAGCATTTT.

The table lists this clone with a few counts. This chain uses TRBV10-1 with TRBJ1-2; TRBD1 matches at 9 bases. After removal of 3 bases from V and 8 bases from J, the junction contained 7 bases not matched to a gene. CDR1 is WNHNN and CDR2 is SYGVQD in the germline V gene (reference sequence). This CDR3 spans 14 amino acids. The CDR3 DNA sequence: TGCGCCAGCAGTGATGGGACAGGGTCGGGAGGCTACACCTTC. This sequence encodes CASSDGTGSGGYTF.

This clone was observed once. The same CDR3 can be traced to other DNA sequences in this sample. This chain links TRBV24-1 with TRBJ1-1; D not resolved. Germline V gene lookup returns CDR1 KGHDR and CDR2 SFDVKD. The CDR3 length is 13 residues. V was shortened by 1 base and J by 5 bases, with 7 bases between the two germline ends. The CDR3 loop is CATSDFSGTEAFF. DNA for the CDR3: TGTGCCACCAGTGATTTTTCGGGGACTGAAGCTTTCTTT.

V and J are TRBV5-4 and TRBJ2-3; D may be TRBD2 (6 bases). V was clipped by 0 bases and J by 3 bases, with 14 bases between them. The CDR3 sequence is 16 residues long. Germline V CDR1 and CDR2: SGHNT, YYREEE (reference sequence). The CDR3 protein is CASSLGRGGGTDTQYF. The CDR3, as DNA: TGTGCCAGCAGCTTGGGCCGTGGGGGAGGTACAGATACGCAGTATTTT.

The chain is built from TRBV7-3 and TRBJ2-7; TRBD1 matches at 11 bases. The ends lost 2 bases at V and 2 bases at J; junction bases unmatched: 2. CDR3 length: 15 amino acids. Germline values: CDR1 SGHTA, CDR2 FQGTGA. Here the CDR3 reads CASSLGQGAAYEQYF. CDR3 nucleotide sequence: TGTGCCAGCAGCTTAGGACAGGGGGCCGCCTACGAGCAGTACTTC.

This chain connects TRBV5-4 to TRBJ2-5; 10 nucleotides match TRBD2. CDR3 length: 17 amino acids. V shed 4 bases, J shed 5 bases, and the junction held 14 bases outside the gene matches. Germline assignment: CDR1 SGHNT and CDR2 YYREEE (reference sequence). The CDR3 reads CASSPSTSGAYGETQYF. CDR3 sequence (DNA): TGTGCCAGCAGCCCCTCAACTAGCGGGGCATACGGGGAGACCCAGTACTTC.

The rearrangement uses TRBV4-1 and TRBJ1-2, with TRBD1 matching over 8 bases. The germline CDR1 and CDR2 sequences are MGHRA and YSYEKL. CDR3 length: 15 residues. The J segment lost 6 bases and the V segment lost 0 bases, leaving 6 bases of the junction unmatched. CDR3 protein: CASSQDSRGLDGYTF. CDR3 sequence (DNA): TGCGCCAGCAGCCAAGATTCCAGGGGGCTCGATGGCTACACCTTC.

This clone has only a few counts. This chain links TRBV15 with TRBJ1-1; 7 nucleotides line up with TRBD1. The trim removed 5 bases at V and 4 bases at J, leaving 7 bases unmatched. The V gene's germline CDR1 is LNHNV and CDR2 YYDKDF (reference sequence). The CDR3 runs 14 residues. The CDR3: CATSGRQGPTEAFF. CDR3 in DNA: TGTGCCACCAGCGGACGACAGGGCCCCACTGAAGCTTTCTTT.

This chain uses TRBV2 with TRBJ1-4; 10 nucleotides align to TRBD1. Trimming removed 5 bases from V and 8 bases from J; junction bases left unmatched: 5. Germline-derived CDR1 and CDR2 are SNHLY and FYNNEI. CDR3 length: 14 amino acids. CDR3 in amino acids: CASSTETGGEKLFF. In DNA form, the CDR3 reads TGTGCCAGCAGTACCGAGACAGGGGGCGAAAAACTGTTTTTT.

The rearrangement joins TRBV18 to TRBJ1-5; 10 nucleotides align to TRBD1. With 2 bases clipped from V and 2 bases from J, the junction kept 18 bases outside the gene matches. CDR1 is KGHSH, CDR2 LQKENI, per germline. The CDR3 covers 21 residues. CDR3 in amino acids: CASSPRSPGQGTAGGNQPQHF. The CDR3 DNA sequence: TGTGCCAGCTCACCAAGGAGTCCGGGACAGGGGACGGCGGGGGGCAATCAGCCCCAGCATTTT.

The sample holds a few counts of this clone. Here the CDR3 reads CSVTTGGNQPQHF. CDR3 nucleotides: TGCAGCGTTACTACAGGGGGCAATCAGCCCCAGCATTTT. This chain joins TRBV29-1 and TRBJ1-5; 7 positions match TRBD1. V was clipped by 5 bases and J by 2 bases; unmatched bases: 3. This CDR3 has 13 amino acids. CDR1 is SQVTM and CDR2 is ANQGSEA in the germline V gene.

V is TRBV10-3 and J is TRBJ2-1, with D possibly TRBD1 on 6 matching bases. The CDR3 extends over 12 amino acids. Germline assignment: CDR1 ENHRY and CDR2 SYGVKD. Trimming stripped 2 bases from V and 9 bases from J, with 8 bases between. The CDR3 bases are TGTGCCATCAGTGAGGACAGGTCTGAGCAGTTCTTC. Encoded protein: CAISEDRSEQFF.

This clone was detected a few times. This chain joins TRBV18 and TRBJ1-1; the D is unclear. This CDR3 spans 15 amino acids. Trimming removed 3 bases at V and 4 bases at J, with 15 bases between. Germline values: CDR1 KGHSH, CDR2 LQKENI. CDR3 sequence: CASSPGSSRATEAFF. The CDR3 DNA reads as TGTGCCAGCTCACCCGGGTCTTCGAGGGCCACTGAAGCTTTCTTT.

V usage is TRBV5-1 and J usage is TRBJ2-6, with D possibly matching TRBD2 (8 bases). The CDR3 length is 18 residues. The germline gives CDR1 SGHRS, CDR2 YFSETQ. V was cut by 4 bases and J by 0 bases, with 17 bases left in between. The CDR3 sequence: CASSREGAILSGANVLTF. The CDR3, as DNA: TGCGCCAGCAGCCGGGAGGGGGCGATCCTCTCTGGGGCCAACGTCCTGACTTTC.

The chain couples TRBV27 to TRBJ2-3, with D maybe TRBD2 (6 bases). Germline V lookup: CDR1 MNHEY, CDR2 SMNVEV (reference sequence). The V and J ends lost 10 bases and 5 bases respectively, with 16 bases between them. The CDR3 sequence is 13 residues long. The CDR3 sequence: CAIRGMGEDTQYF. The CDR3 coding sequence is TGTGCCATCCGGGGGATGGGGGAAGATACGCAGTATTTT.